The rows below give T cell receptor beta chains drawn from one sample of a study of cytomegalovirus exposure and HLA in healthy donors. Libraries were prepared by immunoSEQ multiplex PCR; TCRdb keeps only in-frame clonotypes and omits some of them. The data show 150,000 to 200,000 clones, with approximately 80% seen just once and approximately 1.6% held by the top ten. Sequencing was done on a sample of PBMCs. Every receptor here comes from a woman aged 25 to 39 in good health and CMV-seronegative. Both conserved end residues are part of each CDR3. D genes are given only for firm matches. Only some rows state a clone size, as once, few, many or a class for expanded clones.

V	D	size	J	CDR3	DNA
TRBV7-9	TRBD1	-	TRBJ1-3	CASSLARTGGLLSGNTIYF	TGTGCCAGCAGCTTAGCAAGGACAGGGGGCCTTCTCTCTGGAAACACCATATATTTT
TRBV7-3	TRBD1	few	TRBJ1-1	CASSQSDRDRTEAFF	TGTGCCAGCAGCCAATCGGACAGGGATAGGACTGAAGCTTTCTTT
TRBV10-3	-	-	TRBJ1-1	CAAEGGPEIHTEAFF	TGTGCCGCGGAGGGGGGGCCCGAGATCCACACTGAAGCTTTCTTT
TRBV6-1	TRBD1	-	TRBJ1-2	CASSEPGQGLPGYTF	TGTGCCAGCAGTGAACCGGGACAGGGTTTGCCGGGCTACACCTTC
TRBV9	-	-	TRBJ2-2	CASSVGLGELFF	TGTGCCAGCAGCGTAGGACTGGGGGAGCTGTTTTTT
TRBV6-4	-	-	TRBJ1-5	CASSLRVSPSNQPQHF	TGTGCCAGCTCTCTCCGGGTCTCCCCTAGCAATCAGCCCCAGCATTTT
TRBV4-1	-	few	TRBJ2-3	CASSQDLTGSADTQYF	TGCGCCAGCAGCCAAGATTTGACAGGCAGTGCAGATACGCAGTATTTT
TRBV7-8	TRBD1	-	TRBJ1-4	CASSSRQGGEKLFF	TGTGCCAGCAGCTCTCGACAGGGGGGTGAAAAACTGTTTTTT
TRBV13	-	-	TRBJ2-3	CASSLRGLTDTQYF	TGTGCCAGCAGCTTGCGGGGACTCACAGATACGCAGTATTTT
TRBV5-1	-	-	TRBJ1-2	CASRTGSNYGYTF	TGCGCCAGCAGAACCGGGAGTAACTATGGCTACACCTTC